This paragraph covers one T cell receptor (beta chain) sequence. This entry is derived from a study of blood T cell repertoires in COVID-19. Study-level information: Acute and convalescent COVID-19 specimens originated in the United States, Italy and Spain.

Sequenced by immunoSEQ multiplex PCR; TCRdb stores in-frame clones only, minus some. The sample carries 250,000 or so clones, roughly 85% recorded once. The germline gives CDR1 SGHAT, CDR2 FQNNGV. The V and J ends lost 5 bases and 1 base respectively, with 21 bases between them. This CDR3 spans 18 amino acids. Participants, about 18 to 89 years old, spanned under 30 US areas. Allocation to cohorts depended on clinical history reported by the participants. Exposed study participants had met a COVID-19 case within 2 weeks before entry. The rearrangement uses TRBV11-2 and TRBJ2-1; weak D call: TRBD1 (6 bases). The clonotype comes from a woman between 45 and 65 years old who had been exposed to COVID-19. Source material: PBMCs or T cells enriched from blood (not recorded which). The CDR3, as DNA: TGTGCCAGCAGCCCCCAGGTCAGAAGGGGGACATCCTACAATGAGCAGTTCTTC. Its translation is CASSPQVRRGTSYNEQFF.